This is a list of T cell receptor beta chains from one sample in a study of shared clonotypes between healthy human individuals. Here immunoSEQ multiplex PCR was the method, and the copy in TCRdb shows in-frame clones only, minus some. Here the sample spans around 550,000 clones, 90% to 96% being singletons. Sequencing input: naive CD4+ T cells sorted from blood. The source of these receptors is a woman aged 25 to 39 in good health. Each CDR3 is given with its conserved first and last residue. A D gene is named only where the DNA matches it firmly. The listing skips clone size in some rows; elsewhere it reads once, few, many or a size class.

v_gene	j_gene	abundance	d_gene	CDR3nt	CDR3aa
TRBV4-1	TRBJ1-5	once	-	TGCGCCAGCAGCCCCCGGGGCGGGCTGGTCAATCAGCCCCAGCATTTT	CASSPRGGLVNQPQHF
TRBV5-1	TRBJ2-2	-	TRBD2	TGCGCCAGCAGCCACAGAGTCGGACTAGCGGTTAACACCGGGGAGCTGTTTTTT	CASSHRVGLAVNTGELFF
TRBV11-2	TRBJ1-5	-	-	TGTGCCAGCAGCTTAGTCACAGGAAGTTATAGCAATCAGCCCCAGCATTTT	CASSLVTGSYSNQPQHF
TRBV7-6	TRBJ2-7	-	TRBD2	TGTGCCAGCAGCGAAGGACCTAGCGGGCTCTACGAGCAGTACTTC	CASSEGPSGLYEQYF
TRBV4-1	TRBJ2-1	-	-	TGCGCCAGCAGCCAAGCGACGGGAGCCGGGGACAATGAGCAGTTCTTC	CASSQATGAGDNEQFF
TRBV28	TRBJ2-1	-	-	TGTGCCAGCAGTTTAGGGGGAGGCCCGAGCTCCTACAATGAGCAGTTCTTC	CASSLGGGPSSYNEQFF
TRBV6-4	TRBJ2-7	once	-	TGTGCCAGCAGCGTACAGGGCGACGAGCAGTACTTC	CASSVQGDEQYF
TRBV28	TRBJ2-2	-	TRBD2	TGTGCCAGCAGTGGCCCTAGCGGGAGGTACACCGGGGAGCTGTTTTTT	CASSGPSGRYTGELFF
TRBV4-2	TRBJ2-7	-	TRBD2	TGTGCCAGCAGCCATAATACAGCGGGAGGGCTTTACGAGCAGTACTTC	CASSHNTAGGLYEQYF
TRBV11-3	TRBJ2-2	once	TRBD1	TGTGCCAGCAGCCCCTGGGACAGGGGTTTTGTAATGTACACCGGGGAGCTGTTTTTT	CASSPWDRGFVMYTGELFF
TRBV4-2	TRBJ2-7	few	-	TGTGCCAGCAGCCAAGACAGAACAGGGTCTCGGGAGCAGTACTTC	CASSQDRTGSREQYF
TRBV28	TRBJ2-1	-	-	TGTGCCAGCAGTGCCGGGGTGTTTGAGCAGTTCTTC	CASSAGVFEQFF
TRBV2	TRBJ2-1	-	TRBD2	TGTGCCAGCACCGGGACGGGGGGTCAAGACAATGAGCAGTTCTTC	CASTGTGGQDNEQFF
TRBV6-6	TRBJ2-2	-	-	TGTGCCAGCAGTAACACGAACACCGGGGAGCTGTTTTTT	CASSNTNTGELFF
TRBV11-2	TRBJ1-2	-	-	TGTGCCAGCAGCAAAGGCAGGGGACGACTGGGGGGCTACACCTTC	CASSKGRGRLGGYTF
TRBV7-9	TRBJ2-7	-	-	TGTGCCAGCGGCCGGGCCGGTGGCTACGGGCAGTACTTC	CASGRAGGYGQYF
TRBV5-1	TRBJ1-4	-	TRBD1	TGCGCCAGCAGCCCAGGACAGGGGGCGACTAATGAAAAACTGTTTTTT	CASSPGQGATNEKLFF
TRBV19	TRBJ1-4	-	-	TGTGCCAGTAACTCCGGGGTTAAGGAGAATGAAAAACTGTTTTTT	CASNSGVKENEKLFF
TRBV10-1	TRBJ1-3	-	-	TGCGCCAGCAGTGAGGGTACGGCCTTCTCTGGAAACACCATATATTTT	CASSEGTAFSGNTIYF
TRBV7-9	TRBJ2-2	-	-	TGTGCCAGCAGCTTATCGGCCTACACCGGGGAGCTGTTTTTT	CASSLSAYTGELFF
TRBV6-6	TRBJ2-1	-	TRBD1	TGTGCCAGCAAAGACAGGACAGGCGATTACAATGAGCAGTTCTTC	CASKDRTGDYNEQFF
TRBV5-6	TRBJ1-4	-	TRBD1	TGTGCCAGCGGGGACAGGCTTAATGAAAAACTGTTTTTT	CASGDRLNEKLFF
TRBV5-1	TRBJ2-5	-	TRBD1	TGCGCCAGCAGCTTCGGACAGGGGTACCAAGAGACCCAGTACTTC	CASSFGQGYQETQYF
TRBV21-1	TRBJ1-4	-	-	TGTGCCAGCAGCCAGACAGATCTAGCAACTAATGAAAAACTGTTTTTT	CASSQTDLATNEKLFF
TRBV5-1	TRBJ1-1	-	-	TGCGCCAGCAGCTTGGAGCGGGGCAGTGTGAACACTGAAGCTTTCTTT	CASSLERGSVNTEAFF
TRBV2	TRBJ2-2	-	-	TGTGCCAGCAGTGAACGCACTTACGCCGGGGAGCTGTTTTTT	CASSERTYAGELFF
TRBV27	TRBJ2-3	-	TRBD2	TGTGCCAGCAGTAGCGTAACGGGACTAGAGGCAGATACGCAGTATTTT	CASSSVTGLEADTQYF
TRBV5-1	TRBJ2-1	-	-	TGCGCCAGCAGCTGGGGCAGGGAGCCATACAATGAGCAGTTCTTC	CASSWGREPYNEQFF
TRBV10-3	TRBJ1-1	-	-	TGTGCCATCAGTGAGAAGACAGGTAGGAACACTGAAGCTTTCTTT	CAISEKTGRNTEAFF
TRBV6-5	TRBJ2-3	-	TRBD2	TGTGCCAGCAGTACTAGCGGAATAACAGATACGCAGTATTTT	CASSTSGITDTQYF
TRBV28	TRBJ2-7	-	TRBD2	TGTGCCAGCAGCCCAGCTCCCCTAGCGGGAGGTCCCGAGCAGTACTTC	CASSPAPLAGGPEQYF
TRBV5-4	TRBJ2-2	-	TRBD1	TGTGCCAGCAGCTTGACCACAGGGGTAAGGGCCGGGGAGCTGTTTTTT	CASSLTTGVRAGELFF
TRBV7-9	TRBJ1-4	-	-	TGTGCCAGCAGCTTAGGACACAGGGTCCCAGGCGGAAAACTGTTTTTT	CASSLGHRVPGGKLFF
TRBV28	TRBJ2-7	-	TRBD2	TGTGCCAGCAGTTTTACGGTCGGCGGGAGCCACGAGCAGTACTTC	CASSFTVGGSHEQYF
TRBV19	TRBJ1-5	-	-	TGTGCCAGTAGTATAACAGGAGAATCTAGCAATCAGCCCCAGCATTTT	CASSITGESSNQPQHF
TRBV6-6	TRBJ2-7	-	-	TGTGCCAGCAGCAACCACGGTTACGAGCAGTACTTC	CASSNHGYEQYF
TRBV4-1	TRBJ2-4	-	-	TGCGCCAGCAGCCAATCAAGCAGCTTAGCCAAAAACATTCAGTACTTC	CASSQSSSLAKNIQYF
TRBV19	TRBJ1-4	-	-	TGTGCCAGTTCGCGAGGGCCCTTTAATGAAAAACTGTTTTTT	CASSRGPFNEKLFF
TRBV5-4	TRBJ2-1	-	-	TGTGCCAGCAGCAGCTACGGCTATCCCTACAATGAGCAGTTCTTC	CASSSYGYPYNEQFF